This T cell receptor beta chain was recorded in a study of cytomegalovirus exposure and HLA in healthy donors. Looking at the study overall: The roughly 120 validation repertoires, a later analysis reported, used the same platform as the 550 to 700 repertoires from the first cohort. Study-level results: It was found in a later analysis that first-cohort TCR clusters tended to co-occur in the 120 validation repertoires.

The CDR3 totals 15 residues. V was cut by 6 bases and J by 3 bases, with 17 bases left in between. Germline V gene sequence: CDR1 MNHNS, CDR2 SASEGT. As for this clone: The antigen remains unidentified.

Assay: immunoSEQ multiplex PCR; the TCRdb copy retains only in-frame clones and omits some. This sample carries approximately 120,000 clones, about 94% of them seen once, and the ten largest clones take roughly 1.3%. This clonotype was obtained from a woman between 18 and 30 years old in good health and CMV-seronegative. This chain connects TRBV6-1 to TRBJ1-2; D is perhaps TRBD1 (6 bases). The sample comprised PBMCs. The CDR3 nucleotides read TGTGCCAGCAGAGCCACCGACAGGTCCGACTATGGCTACACCTTC. Encoded protein: CASRATDRSDYGYTF.